This T cell receptor beta chain is drawn from a study of vaccination effects on CD4 cells after COVID-19. Notes on the study in general: Few convalescent patients, and no early post-infection timepoints, were available to the study.

Of note for this clone: The antigen is not known.

This table comes from immunoSEQ multiplex PCR, and its TCRdb copy is limited to in-frame clones, with some not included. The repertoire has about 59,000 clones, 60% to 80% of them found once; the top ten carry roughly 2%. Before sequencing took place, the ViraFEST assay used viral peptide pools to expand antigen-specific CD4+ T cells. Subsequent to a culture period of about nine days, CD4+ T cells were isolated. The vaccine given was either BNT162b2 or mRNA-1273, in two doses. Neither prior SARS-CoV-2 infection nor positive nucleocapsid antibodies were present in the vaccine recipients. CDR3 length: 16 residues. V lost 1 base to trimming and J lost 6 bases; unmatched junction nucleotides: 7. Germline CDR1 SGHRS, CDR2 YFSETQ.

The sequencing here drew on CD4+ T cells from PBMCs cultured with HCoV-OC43 spike peptides, taken after COVID-19 vaccination. Subset given: HCoV-OC43 spike overlapping peptide pool stimulation. The sequence was collected from a human donor who received a COVID-19 vaccine. V usage is TRBV5-1 and J usage is TRBJ2-1; 10 bases align to TRBD2. The CDR3 sequence is CASSLTPGLASNEQFF. CDR3 DNA: TGCGCCAGCAGCTTGACGCCGGGACTAGCGAGCAATGAGCAGTTCTTC. The whole variable domain, filled in from reference TRBV5-1 and TRBJ2-1, reads KAGVTQTPRYLIKTRGQQVTLSCSPISGHRSVSWYQQTPGQGLQFLFEYFSETQRNKGNFPGRFSGRQFSNSRSEMNVSTLELGDSALYLCASSLTPGLASNEQFFGPGTRLTVL.